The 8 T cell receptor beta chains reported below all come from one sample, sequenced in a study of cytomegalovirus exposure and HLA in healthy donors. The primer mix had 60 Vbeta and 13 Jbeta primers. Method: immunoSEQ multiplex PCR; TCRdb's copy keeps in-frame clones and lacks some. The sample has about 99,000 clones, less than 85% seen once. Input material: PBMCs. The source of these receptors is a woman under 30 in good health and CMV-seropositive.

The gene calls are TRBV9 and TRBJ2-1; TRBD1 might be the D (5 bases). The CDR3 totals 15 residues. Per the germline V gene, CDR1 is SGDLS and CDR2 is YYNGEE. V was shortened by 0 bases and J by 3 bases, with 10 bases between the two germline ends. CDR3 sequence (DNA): TGTGCCAGCAGCGTAGCTGGAGACAGCTACAATGAGCAGTTCTTC. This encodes CASSVAGDSYNEQFF.

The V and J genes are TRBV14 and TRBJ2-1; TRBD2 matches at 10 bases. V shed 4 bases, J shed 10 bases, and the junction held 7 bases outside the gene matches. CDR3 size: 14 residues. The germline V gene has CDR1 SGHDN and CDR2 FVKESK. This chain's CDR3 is CASSLSSGRREQFF. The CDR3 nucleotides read TGTGCCAGCAGCCTTTCTAGCGGGAGACGCGAGCAGTTCTTC.

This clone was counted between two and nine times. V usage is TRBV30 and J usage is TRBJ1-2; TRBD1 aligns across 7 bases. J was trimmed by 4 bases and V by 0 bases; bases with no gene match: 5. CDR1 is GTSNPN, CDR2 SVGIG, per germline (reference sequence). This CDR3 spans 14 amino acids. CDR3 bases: TGTGCCTGGAGTGTACGGGGGACAGTCTATGGCTACACCTTC. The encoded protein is CAWSVRGTVYGYTF.

The CDR3 region has the DNA TGCGCCAGCAGCTATCAGGGGAACACTGAAGCTTTCTTT. Its protein product is CASSYQGNTEAFF. The chain employs TRBV5-1 and TRBJ1-1; possible D gene TRBD1, 5 bases. V dropped 3 bases and J dropped 1 base, with 7 bases sitting between them. The CDR3 covers 13 residues. CDR1 is SGHRS, CDR2 YFSETQ, per germline.

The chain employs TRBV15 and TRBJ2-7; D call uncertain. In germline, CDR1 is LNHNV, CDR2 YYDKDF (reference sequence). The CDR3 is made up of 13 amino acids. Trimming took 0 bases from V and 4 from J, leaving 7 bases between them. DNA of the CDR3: TGTGCCACCAGCAGAGATCCCTCTTACGAGCAGTACTTC. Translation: CATSRDPSYEQYF.

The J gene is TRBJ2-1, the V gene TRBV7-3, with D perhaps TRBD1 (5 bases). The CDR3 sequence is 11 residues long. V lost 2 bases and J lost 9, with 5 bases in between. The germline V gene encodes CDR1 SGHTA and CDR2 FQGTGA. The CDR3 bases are TGTGCCAGCAGCTTAGACAGTGAGCAGTTCTTC. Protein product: CASSLDSEQFF.

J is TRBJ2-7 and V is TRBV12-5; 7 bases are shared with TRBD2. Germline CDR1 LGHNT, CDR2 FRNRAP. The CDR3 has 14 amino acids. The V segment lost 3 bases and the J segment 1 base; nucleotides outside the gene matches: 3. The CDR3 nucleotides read TGTGCTAGTGGTTTCGCGGGAGAGTCCTACGAGCAGTACTTC. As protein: CASGFAGESYEQYF. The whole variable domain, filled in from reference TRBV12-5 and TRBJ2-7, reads DARVTQTPRHKVTEMGQEVTMRCQPILGHNTVFWYRQTMMQGLELLAYFRNRAPLDDSGMPKDRFSAEMPDATLATLKIQPSEPRDSAVYFCASGFAGESYEQYFGPGTRLTVT.

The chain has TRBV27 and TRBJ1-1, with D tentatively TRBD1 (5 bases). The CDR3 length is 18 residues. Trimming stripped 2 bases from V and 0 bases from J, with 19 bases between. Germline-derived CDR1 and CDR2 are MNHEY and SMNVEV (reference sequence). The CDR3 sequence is CASSLTPPFQGMNTEAFF. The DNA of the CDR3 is TGTGCCAGCAGTTTAACTCCCCCCTTCCAGGGCATGAACACTGAAGCTTTCTTT.